This TCR beta chain was profiled in a study of T-cell reconstitution after alpha-beta-depleted transplantation in children. Library preparation (for TCRbeta) was performed with unique molecular identifiers. TCRdb analysed the PCR reads with MiXCR anew, one entry per CDR3 protein. The data contain approximately 340,000 distinct CDR3 sequences, about a tenth of them seen just once; the ten biggest clones take up around 2.4%. Between the trimmed V and J ends, which lost 0 bases and 4 bases, there was a span of 7 bases. CDR1 is LGHNA, CDR2 YNFKEQ, per germline. The CDR3 runs 14 residues. The chain recombines TRBV4-2 with TRBJ2-1; no clear D. Sequencing used PBMCs from the stem cell graft donor, obtained from the stem cell graft. The sequence was obtained from a human donor who donated a stem cell graft to a child with acute lymphoblastic leukemia. The CDR3 is CASSQELMYNEQFF. CDR3 DNA: TGTGCCAGCAGCCAAGAACTAATGTACAATGAGCAGTTCTTC.